One TCR beta chain is described in this entry. V dropped 6 bases and J dropped 7; count of bases not matched to a gene: 12. Germline V CDR1 and CDR2: MNHEY, SMNVEV (reference sequence). This CDR3 spans 15 amino acids. TCRdb's table, derived via immunoSEQ multiplex PCR, lists solely in-frame clones and lacks some. The table has some 6,000 clones, approximately 82% seen once. The entry originates in a study of OX40 agonist ivuxolimab in advanced cancers. This TCR came from an adult with an advanced solid tumor such as melanoma, head and neck, liver or kidney cancer. The chain carries TRBV27 and TRBJ1-5; 7 bases match TRBD1. Sequencing used CD4+ or CD8+ T cells sorted from blood, obtained in a trial of the OX40 agonist ivuxolimab. The CDR3 DNA sequence: TGTGCCAGCAGCTCGAACAGGGGCGGGGGGCAGCCCCAGCATTTT. It is translated as CASSSNRGGGQPQHF.